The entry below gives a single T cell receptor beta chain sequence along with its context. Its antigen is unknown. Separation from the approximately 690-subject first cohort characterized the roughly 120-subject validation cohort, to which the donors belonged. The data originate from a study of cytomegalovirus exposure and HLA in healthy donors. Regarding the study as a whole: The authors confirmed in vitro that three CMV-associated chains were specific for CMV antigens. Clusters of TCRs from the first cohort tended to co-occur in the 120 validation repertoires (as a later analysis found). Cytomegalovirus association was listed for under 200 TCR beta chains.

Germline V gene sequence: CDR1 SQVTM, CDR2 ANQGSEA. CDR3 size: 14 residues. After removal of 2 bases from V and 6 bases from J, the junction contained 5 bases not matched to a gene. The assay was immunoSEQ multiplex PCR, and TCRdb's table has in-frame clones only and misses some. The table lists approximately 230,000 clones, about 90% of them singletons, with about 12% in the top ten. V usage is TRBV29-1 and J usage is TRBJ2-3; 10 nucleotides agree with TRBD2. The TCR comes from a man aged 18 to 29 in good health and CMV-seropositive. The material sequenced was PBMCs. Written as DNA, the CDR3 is TGCAGCGTTGAACTACTAGCGGGACAGGATACGCAGTATTTT. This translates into CSVELLAGQDTQYF.